This is a list of T cell receptor beta chains from one sample in a study of T cells in Graves' hyperthyroidism and ophthalmopathy. One entry per CDR3 protein results from TCRdb running MiXCR on the multiplex PCR reads. The sample consists of some 620,000 distinct CDR3 sequences, roughly 16% of them appearing once. The sample comprised blood. The receptor set was obtained from a woman in her twenties or thirties with Graves' hyperthyroidism. The CDR3 runs from the conserved cysteine through the conserved F or W. The D gene is left open where the match is weak. The size entry is marked missing in some rows and otherwise reads once, few, many or a size class.

j_gene | d_gene | v_gene | abundance | len | CDR3nt | CDR3aa
TRBJ1-5 | - | TRBV5-1 | many | 19 | TGCGCCAGCAGCAAGTGGGGGGACGGGGCGCCCTATAGCAATCAGCCCCAGCATTTT | CASSKWGDGAPYSNQPQHF
TRBJ2-7 | TRBD2 | TRBV20-1 | - | 16 | TGCAGTGCTAAAGGACTAGCGGGAGACATTGTCTACGAGCAGTACTTC | CSAKGLAGDIVYEQYF
TRBJ2-5 | - | TRBV12-3/TRBV12-4 | - | 15 | TGCGCCAGCAGCCAAGCCGGGACGGGATTAGAGACCCAGTACTTC | CASSQAGTGLETQYF
TRBJ2-3 | - | TRBV19 | few | 16 | TGTGCCAGTAGTTCACCGAGGGGGAGCCGCACAGATACGCAGTATTTT | CASSSPRGSRTDTQYF
TRBJ2-7 | - | TRBV6-2/TRBV6-3 | - | 14 | TGTGCCAGCAAAGAAGGTGGCAGCTTCTACGAGCAGTACTTC | CASKEGGSFYEQYF
TRBJ2-5 | TRBD2 | TRBV5-5 | - | 17 | TGTGCCAGCAGCTACCGACTAGCGGGAGCGTTTCGGGAGACCCAGTACTTC | CASSYRLAGAFRETQYF
TRBJ2-7 | TRBD2 | TRBV28 | many | 14 | TGTGCCAGCAGTTTATGGGCTAGCGGCTACGAGCAGTACTTC | CASSLWASGYEQYF
TRBJ1-2 | - | TRBV3-1 | - | 14 | TGTGCCAGCAGCCAAGGAGGGCGAGCCGGTGGCTACACCTTC | CASSQGGRAGGYTF
TRBJ2-7 | - | TRBV3-1 | many | 11 | TGTGCCAGCAGCCAAGTATCCGAGCAGTACTTC | CASSQVSEQYF
TRBJ2-4 | - | TRBV11-2 | - | 16 | TGTGCCAGCAGCACCCAGGGGGCTAGCGGGAAAAACATTCAGTACTTC | CASSTQGASGKNIQYF
TRBJ2-2 | - | TRBV24-1 | - | 14 | TGTGCCACCAGTGAGTACCCAGCCACCGGGGAGCTGTTTTTT | CATSEYPATGELFF
TRBJ2-3 | - | TRBV5-5 | many | 15 | TGTGCCAGCAGCCCGGTGGGGGTCGGCACAGATACGCAGTATTTT | CASSPVGVGTDTQYF
TRBJ2-4 | TRBD1 | TRBV15 | few | 16 | TGTGCCACCAGCAGAGGGGACAGGGGGCTGGAGGACATTCAGTACTTC | CATSRGDRGLEDIQYF
TRBJ2-5 | TRBD2 | TRBV20-1 | many | 14 | TGCAGTGCTAGGATTAGCGGGAGGAAAGAGACCCAGTACTTC | CSARISGRKETQYF
TRBJ1-1 | - | TRBV19 | - | 13 | TGTGCCAGTAGTATAGGGTCCTACACTGAAGCTTTCTTT | CASSIGSYTEAFF
TRBJ2-1 | - | TRBV12-3/TRBV12-4 | - | 12 | TGTGCCAGCAGCCGAAGACGGTATGAGCAGTTCTTC | CASSRRRYEQFF
TRBJ2-2 | TRBD2 | TRBV5-1 | few | 15 | TGCGCCAGCAATCACGCGGGGGACGACACCGGGGAGCTGTTTTTT | CASNHAGDDTGELFF
TRBJ2-7 | TRBD2 | TRBV6-2/TRBV6-3 | few | 18 | TGTGCCAGCAGTTACTCTTTAGGTCCTAGCGGGATCTCCTACGAGCAGTACTTC | CASSYSLGPSGISYEQYF
TRBJ2-5 | - | TRBV11-3 | few | 14 | TGTGCCAGCAGCTTAACGGGAAGAATGGGGACCCAGTACTTC | CASSLTGRMGTQYF
TRBJ1-4 | - | TRBV6-6 | many | 15 | TGTGCCAGCAGTTACTCTATGGACATAAATGAAAAACTGTTTTTT | CASSYSMDINEKLFF
TRBJ1-2 | - | TRBV2 | many | 16 | TGTGCCAGCAGTGAAATTAGAACAGGAGGTTCTGACGGCTACACCTTC | CASSEIRTGGSDGYTF
TRBJ2-1 | TRBD1 | TRBV24-1 | few | 16 | TGTGCCACCAGTGATCGAGGGACAGGGGGCTACAATGAGCAGTTCTTC | CATSDRGTGGYNEQFF
TRBJ1-4 | - | TRBV9 | few | 15 | TGTGCCAGCAGCCTCCAGGGATCAACTAATGAAAAACTGTTTTTT | CASSLQGSTNEKLFF
TRBJ2-7 | TRBD1 | TRBV3-1 | many | 14 | TGTGCCAGCAGCCATACGGGACAGGGGTACGAGCAGTACTTC | CASSHTGQGYEQYF
TRBJ1-5 | - | TRBV19 | many | 12 | TGTGCCAGTAAGGCGGGGAATCAGCCCCAGCATTTT | CASKAGNQPQHF
TRBJ2-3 | TRBD2 | TRBV20-1 | - | 14 | TGCAGTGCCGCGGGGCGGGACTACAAAGATACGCAGTATTTT | CSAAGRDYKDTQYF
TRBJ2-2 | - | TRBV20-1 | few | 14 | TGCAGCCTACAGAGCGGTACGAACACCGGGGAGCTGTTTTTT | CSLQSGTNTGELFF
TRBJ2-3 | - | TRBV25-1 | few | 15 | TGTGCCAGCAGTGAATCGACGGGCTTACTCGTTACGCAGTATTTT | CASSESTGLLVTQYF
TRBJ2-1 | - | TRBV29-1 | few | 10 | TGCAGCGTCTGGGCCCATGAGCAGTTCTTC | CSVWAHEQFF
TRBJ2-3 | TRBD2 | TRBV27 | many | 21 | TGTGCCAGCAGTATTCGAGCGGGAGGGGGGGGATTCAGCTTTCTGGGTGGAGCGCAGTATTTT | CASSIRAGGGGFSFLGGAQYF
TRBJ2-1 | TRBD2 | TRBV7-8 | many | 13 | TGTGCCAGCAGCCGGACTAGCGGGAGGTCGGAGTTCTTC | CASSRTSGRSEFF